Each of the 7 T cell receptor beta chains below was sequenced from the same sample in a study of cytomegalovirus exposure and HLA in healthy donors (dated by TCRdb to about 2017). The library relied on the immunoSEQ multiplex PCR assay. The multiplex PCR relied on a mix of 60 forward primers for TCR Vbeta segments and 13 reverse primers for TCR Jbeta segments. Imported from immuneACCESS, the table was reduced by TCRdb to in-frame sequences with V and J called. These copies leave out some clones; in studies compared against another copy, an unresolved V gene accounts for under half, and the cause of the remainder is not known. In this sample the table shows 150,000 to 200,000 clones, around four fifths of which occur a single time. The ten largest clonotypes hold around 3.2% of the sample. Specimen: PBMCs. Receptors originate from a female donor in good health and CMV-seronegative.

The gene calls are TRBV6-4 and TRBJ2-3; a weak D match, TRBD2 (5 bases). This CDR3 comprises 13 residues. Trimming pared 4 bases from V and 4 bases from J, leaving 9 bases between. CDR1 is MRHNA and CDR2 is SNTAGT in the germline V gene. In DNA form, the CDR3 reads TGTGCCAGCAGTGGAGGGAACGCAGATACGCAGTATTTT. Encoded protein: CASSGGNADTQYF.

The CDR3 spells CASSVPPLAGVGETQYF. DNA for the CDR3: TGTGCCAGCAGCGTACCCCCCCTAGCGGGAGTTGGAGAGACCCAGTACTTC. The chain joins TRBV9 to TRBJ2-5, with 10 bases that match TRBD2. The CDR3 has 17 amino acids. Losses at the gene ends were 1 base for V and 4 bases for J; bases not matched to a gene: 10. Per germline, CDR1 SGDLS and CDR2 YYNGEE.

The chain uses TRBV28 and TRBJ2-7, with 7 bases fitting TRBD2. Trimming at V came to 5 bases and at J to 0 bases, leaving 7 bases not matched to a gene. The CDR3 runs to 15 residues. In germline, CDR1 is MDHEN, CDR2 SYDVKM. This CDR3 reads CASSLYTGGSYEQYF. CDR3 DNA sequence: TGTGCCAGCAGTCTTTACACGGGAGGCTCCTACGAGCAGTACTTC.

This chain uses TRBV7-6 with TRBJ2-2; possibly TRBD2 for D (5 bases). With 7 bases removed from V and 4 bases from J, the gap between germline ends came to 19 bases. From germline, CDR1 is SGHVS and CDR2 FNYEAQ. This CDR3 comprises 16 residues. The CDR3 loop is CASTPGYTALTGELFF. CDR3 DNA sequence: TGTGCCAGCACCCCGGGGTACACAGCCCTCACCGGGGAGCTGTTTTTT. Full variable domain (remainder filled in from reference TRBV7-6 and TRBJ2-2): GAGVSQSPRYKVTKRGQDVALRCDPISGHVSLYWYRQALGQGPEFLTYFNYEAQQDKSGLPNDRFSAERPEGSISTLTIQRTEQRDSAMYRCASTPGYTALTGELFFGEGSRLTVL.

The chain links TRBV2 to TRBJ2-5, with D possibly being TRBD1 (6 bases). The CDR3 runs to 12 residues. V was cut by 7 bases and J by 5 bases, with 11 bases left in between. The germline gives CDR1 SNHLY, CDR2 FYNNEI. CDR3 coding DNA: TGTGCCAGCACTCAGGGGTACGAGACCCAGTACTTC. Amino acids: CASTQGYETQYF.

The chain recombines TRBV7-2 with TRBJ2-1; D uncertain. CDR3 size: 14 residues. Germline CDR1 and CDR2: SGHTA and FQGNSA. V was pared by 1 base and J by 2 bases, with 6 bases between. The CDR3 DNA is TGTGCCAGCAGCTTAGGGAGTACCTACAATGAGCAGTTCTTC. Residues: CASSLGSTYNEQFF.

This clone is a singleton in its sample. The chain uses TRBV28 and TRBJ1-6; D not resolved. This CDR3 has 16 residues. Looked up from germline, CDR1 is MDHEN and CDR2 is SYDVKM. Trimming removed 5 bases from V and 0 bases from J, with 11 bases in between. The CDR3 region is CASSTTGGSYNSPLHF. The CDR3 DNA reads TGTGCCAGCAGTACTACGGGAGGCTCCTATAATTCACCCCTCCACTTT.